Described below is a single T cell receptor (beta chain) sequence and its context. These data come from a study of blood T cell repertoires in COVID-19. CDR3 length: 17 amino acids. CDR1 and CDR2 (germline): MNHNS, SASEGT. The trim removed 2 bases at V and 5 bases at J, leaving 9 bases unmatched. Assay used: immunoSEQ multiplex PCR; TCRdb lists only in-frame clones, some missing. The sample includes roughly 320,000 clones, roughly 90% of them seen just once. Sequences were obtained from peripheral blood. This chain links TRBV6-1 with TRBJ2-5; 12 bases match TRBD2. This clonotype was obtained from a woman in her 30s with COVID-19, enrolled during active disease. CDR3 sequence: CASSELAGGATTETQYF. CDR3 DNA: TGTGCCAGCAGTGAACTAGCGGGGGGGGCCACAACGGAGACCCAGTACTTC.